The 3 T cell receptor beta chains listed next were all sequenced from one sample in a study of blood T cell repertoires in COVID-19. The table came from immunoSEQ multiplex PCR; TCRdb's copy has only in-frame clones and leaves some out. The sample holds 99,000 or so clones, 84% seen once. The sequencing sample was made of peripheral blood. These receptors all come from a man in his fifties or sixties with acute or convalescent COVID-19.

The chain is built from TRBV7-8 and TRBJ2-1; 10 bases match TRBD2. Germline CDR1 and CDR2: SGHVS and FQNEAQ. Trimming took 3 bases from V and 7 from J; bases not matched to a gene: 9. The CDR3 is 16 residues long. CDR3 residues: CASSFRTSGGWNEQFF. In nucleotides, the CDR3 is TGTGCCAGCAGCTTCAGGACTAGCGGCGGGTGGAATGAGCAGTTCTTC.

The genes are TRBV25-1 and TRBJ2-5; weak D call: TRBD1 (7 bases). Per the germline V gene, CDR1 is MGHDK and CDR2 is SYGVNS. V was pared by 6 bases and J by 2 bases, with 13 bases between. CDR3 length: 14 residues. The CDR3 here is CASRAGGKQETQYF. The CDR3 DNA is TGTGCCAGCAGGGCAGGGGGGAAACAAGAGACCCAGTACTTC.

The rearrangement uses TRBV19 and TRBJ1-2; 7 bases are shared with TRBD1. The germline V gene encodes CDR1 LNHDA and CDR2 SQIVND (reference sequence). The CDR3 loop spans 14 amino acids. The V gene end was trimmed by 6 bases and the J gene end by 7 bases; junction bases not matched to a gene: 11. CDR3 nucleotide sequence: TGTGCCAGTAGATCGGACAGGTTCAGTGGTGGCTACACCTTC. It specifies CASRSDRFSGGYTF.